Described below is a single T cell receptor beta chain sequence and its context. Its antigen is not identified. Trimming took 2 bases from V and 4 from J, leaving 8 bases between them. The germline gives CDR1 MNHEY, CDR2 SVGAGI. The CDR3 runs to 13 residues. The source of the sample is a study of yellow fever vaccine responses in identical twins. Study-wide results and caveats: Twins' vaccine T cell response reportedly seemed partly convergent, partly personalized.

TCRdb reanalysed the RT-PCR reads using MiXCR and keeps one entry per CDR3 protein. The table lists 5,500 to 6,500 distinct CDR3 sequences, just over 65% of them singletons. Source: T cells from blood (PBMCs), unsorted or a sorted subset (not recorded which), taken before or after yellow fever vaccination (not recorded which). The chain is built from TRBV6-5 and TRBJ1-1, with no clear D. The TCR originated in a woman younger than 35 who received the yellow fever vaccine. CDR3 protein: CASSYAGSTEAFF. The DNA for the CDR3 is TGTGCCAGCAGTTACGCGGGCAGCACTGAAGCTTTCTTT.